The rows below give T cell receptor beta chains drawn from one sample of a study of patients and donors after allogeneic stem cell transplantation. From the RT-PCR reads, TCRdb called clonotypes with MiXCR, one entry per CDR3 protein. The sample holds about 410,000 distinct CDR3 sequences, roughly 17% seen once. The sample was blood, either unsorted or a sorted T cell fraction (not recorded which). The receptor source for this set is a human donor who was either an allogeneic HSCT recipient or a stem cell or donor lymphocyte infusion donor (not recorded which). It is not recorded whose cells these are; they may come from a transplant donor. Each CDR3 is given with its conserved first and last residue. A D gene is named only where the DNA matches it firmly. For some rows the clone size is stated as once, few or many, or as a class when expanded; others skip it.

size: few
J: TRBJ2-6
D: NA
V: TRBV7-3
DNA: TGTGCCAGCAGCTTTGGTCATTCGGGGGCCAACGTCCTGACTTTC
CDR3: CASSFGHSGANVLTF

size: few
J: TRBJ1-6
D: TRBD1
V: TRBV5-6
DNA: TGTGCCAGCAGCTTGGGGTTACAGGGGTTTAACTCCTATAATTCACCCCTCCACTTT
CDR3: CASSLGLQGFNSYNSPLHF

size: NA
J: TRBJ2-5
D: TRBD2
V: TRBV25-1
DNA: TGTGCCAGCAGTGAATGGGGGACTAGCGGGAGGGAAGAGACCCAGTACTTC
CDR3: CASSEWGTSGREETQYF

size: NA
J: TRBJ2-1
D: NA
V: TRBV7-2
DNA: TGTGCCAGCAGCTTGGGGGCGGGTACTTCCTACAATGAGCAGTTCTTC
CDR3: CASSLGAGTSYNEQFF

size: many
J: TRBJ2-1
D: TRBD1
V: TRBV29-1
DNA: TGCAGCGGGGAGCCGAGGGGGCAGAGGGATGAGCAGTTCTTC
CDR3: CSGEPRGQRDEQFF

size: few
J: TRBJ2-1
D: TRBD2
V: TRBV29-1
DNA: TGCAGCGTTGAATTTCGGGTGGGGCTAGCGGGACACAATGAGCAGTTCTTC
CDR3: CSVEFRVGLAGHNEQFF

size: few
J: TRBJ1-2
D: NA
V: TRBV20-1
DNA: TGCAGTGCTACCCGGACGGGTAACTATGGCTACACCTTC
CDR3: CSATRTGNYGYTF

size: NA
J: TRBJ1-1
D: NA
V: TRBV7-9
DNA: TGTGCCAGCAACTACAACACTGAAGCTTTCTTT
CDR3: CASNYNTEAFF

size: NA
J: TRBJ2-7
D: TRBD2
V: TRBV24-1
DNA: TGTGCCACCAGTGACAAGACTAGCGGGACAACCTACGAGCAGTACTTC
CDR3: CATSDKTSGTTYEQYF

size: few
J: TRBJ2-1
D: NA
V: TRBV5-1
DNA: TGCGCCAGCAGCTTAAGGGCGGCCTCCTACAATGAGCAGTTCTTC
CDR3: CASSLRAASYNEQFF

size: NA
J: TRBJ1-5
D: NA
V: TRBV15
DNA: TGTGCCACCAGCAGAGACCCCGGAGGCTGGAATCAGCCCCAGCATTTT
CDR3: CATSRDPGGWNQPQHF

size: NA
J: TRBJ2-6
D: NA
V: TRBV6-2/TRBV6-3
DNA: TGTGCCAGCAGTTACTCAATGGGGCGCTACCGTAGCTCTGGGGCCAACGTCCTGACTTTC
CDR3: CASSYSMGRYRSSGANVLTF

size: few
J: TRBJ1-1
D: NA
V: TRBV12-3/TRBV12-4
DNA: TGTGCCAGCGGAGGTCGGGGAGACACTGAAGCTTTCTTT
CDR3: CASGGRGDTEAFF

size: NA
J: TRBJ2-1
D: NA
V: TRBV20-1
DNA: TGCAGTGCTAGGGAGAGATTCTACAATGAGCAGTTCTTC
CDR3: CSARERFYNEQFF

size: many
J: TRBJ2-2
D: NA
V: TRBV27
DNA: TGTGCCAGCAGTTTGCTCGGACTCCGAGCCGGGGAGCTGTTTTTT
CDR3: CASSLLGLRAGELFF

size: few
J: TRBJ2-2
D: NA
V: TRBV7-3
DNA: TGTGCCAGCAGCTTAACCGGGACCATCCGCGCCACCGGGGAGCTGTTTTTT
CDR3: CASSLTGTIRATGELFF

size: few
J: TRBJ2-3
D: TRBD2
V: TRBV7-9
DNA: TGTGCCAGCAGCTTAGCTGGTTCTAGCGGGAGGCCGTGGACGCAGTATTTT
CDR3: CASSLAGSSGRPWTQYF

size: NA
J: TRBJ1-1
D: NA
V: TRBV4-2
DNA: TGTGCCAGCAGCCAAGATCAAAGACACTTGAACACTGAAGCTTTCTTT
CDR3: CASSQDQRHLNTEAFF

size: many
J: TRBJ2-7
D: NA
V: TRBV6-5
DNA: TGTGCCAGCAGTTACTGGGTTGGCAGGGAGCAAGACGAGCAGTACTTC
CDR3: CASSYWVGREQDEQYF

size: few
J: TRBJ1-5
D: NA
V: TRBV7-9
DNA: TGTGCCAGCAGCTCCACCGACAGTCACATAGACAATCAGCCCCAGCATTTT
CDR3: CASSSTDSHIDNQPQHF

size: NA
J: TRBJ2-3
D: NA
V: TRBV24-1
DNA: TGTGCCACCAGTGATCAAATTTGGGGAGATACGCAGTATTTT
CDR3: CATSDQIWGDTQYF

size: NA
J: TRBJ2-7
D: TRBD1
V: TRBV6-5
DNA: TGTGCCAGCAGTTGGGGACAGGGGATGTACGAGCAGTACTTC
CDR3: CASSWGQGMYEQYF

size: few
J: TRBJ2-2
D: NA
V: TRBV29-1
DNA: TGCAGCGCTAAGGGACCAAACACCGGGGAGCTGTTTTTT
CDR3: CSAKGPNTGELFF

size: few
J: TRBJ1-2
D: TRBD1
V: TRBV18
DNA: TGTGCCAGCTCACCACCGAACAGGGGAGGAAGTGGCTACACCTTC
CDR3: CASSPPNRGGSGYTF

size: many
J: TRBJ2-2
D: TRBD2
V: TRBV12-5
DNA: TGTGCTAGTGGTTTGGTACTGACTAGCGGGGGAACCGGGGAGCTGTTTTTT
CDR3: CASGLVLTSGGTGELFF

size: NA
J: TRBJ2-5
D: NA
V: TRBV20-1
DNA: TGCAGTGCTACCCCGTATAAGGGTGAGACCCAGTACTTC
CDR3: CSATPYKGETQYF

size: few
J: TRBJ2-3
D: NA
V: TRBV5-1
DNA: TGCGCCAGCAGCGTGAGCACAGATACGCAGTATTTT
CDR3: CASSVSTDTQYF

size: few
J: TRBJ2-7
D: NA
V: TRBV10-3
DNA: TGTGCCATTAGGGGACTGAGCTCCTACGAGCAGTACTTC
CDR3: CAIRGLSSYEQYF

size: few
J: TRBJ1-2
D: NA
V: TRBV25-1
DNA: TGTGCCAGCAGTGAGAGACAGGCGGGTGGCTACACCTTC
CDR3: CASSERQAGGYTF

size: NA
J: TRBJ2-7
D: NA
V: TRBV5-1
DNA: TGCGCCAGCAGCTTGGACAGGGCCCTCGAGCAGTACTTC
CDR3: CASSLDRALEQYF

size: few
J: TRBJ1-5
D: TRBD1
V: TRBV7-2
DNA: TGTGCCAGCAGCTTAGGGGGGGACAGGGGTAAGCCCCAGCATTTT
CDR3: CASSLGGDRGKPQHF

size: few
J: TRBJ1-3
D: NA
V: TRBV12-3/TRBV12-4
DNA: TGTGCCAGCGGGCAAATTCTGCGAAACACCATATATTTT
CDR3: CASGQILRNTIYF

size: once
J: TRBJ2-5
D: TRBD2
V: TRBV3-1
DNA: TGTGCCAGCAGCCAATTCGGGAATAGCGGGATAGAGACCCAGTACTTC
CDR3: CASSQFGNSGIETQYF

size: few
J: TRBJ1-1
D: TRBD1
V: TRBV3-1
DNA: TGTGCCAGCAGCCCTGGGACAGGGTCATGGGCTTTCTTT
CDR3: CASSPGTGSWAFF

size: few
J: TRBJ2-4
D: TRBD2
V: TRBV20-1
DNA: TGCAGTGGGAGAGCCCCGGGACTAGCGGATGTCAAAAACATTCAGTACTTC
CDR3: CSGRAPGLADVKNIQYF

size: many
J: TRBJ2-3
D: NA
V: TRBV20-1
DNA: TGCAGTGCTAGAGGAGGGGGGGGCACAGATACGCAGTATTTT
CDR3: CSARGGGGTDTQYF

size: NA
J: TRBJ1-2
D: TRBD1
V: TRBV12-3/TRBV12-4
DNA: TGTGCCAGCAGTTACGACAGGGGGTATTATGGCTACACCTTC
CDR3: CASSYDRGYYGYTF

size: NA
J: TRBJ2-2
D: NA
V: TRBV18
DNA: TGTGCCAGCTCACCAGACCGCAGGAACACCGGGGAGCTGTTTTTT
CDR3: CASSPDRRNTGELFF